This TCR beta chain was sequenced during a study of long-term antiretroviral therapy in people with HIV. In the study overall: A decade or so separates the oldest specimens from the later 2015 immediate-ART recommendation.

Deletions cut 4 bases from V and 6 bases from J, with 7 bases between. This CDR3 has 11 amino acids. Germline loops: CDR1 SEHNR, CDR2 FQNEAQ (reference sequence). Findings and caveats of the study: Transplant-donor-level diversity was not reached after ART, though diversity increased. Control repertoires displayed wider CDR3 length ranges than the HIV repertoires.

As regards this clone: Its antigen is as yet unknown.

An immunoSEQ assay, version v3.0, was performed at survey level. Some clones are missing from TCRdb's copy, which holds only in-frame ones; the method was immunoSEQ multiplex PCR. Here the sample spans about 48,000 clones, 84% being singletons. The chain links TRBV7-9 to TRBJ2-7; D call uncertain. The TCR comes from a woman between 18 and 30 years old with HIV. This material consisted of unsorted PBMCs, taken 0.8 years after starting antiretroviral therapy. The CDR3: CASSWIFEQYF. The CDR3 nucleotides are TGTGCCAGCAGCTGGATTTTCGAGCAGTACTTC.